This paragraph reports one T cell receptor (beta chain). Sequenced by immunoSEQ multiplex PCR; TCRdb stores in-frame clones only, minus some. The table includes fewer than 150,000 clones, roughly 90% detected once. The data belong to a study of control samples from healthy donors and cancer patients. Trimming removed 7 bases from V and 3 bases from J, with 13 bases in between. CDR1 is MNHEY, CDR2 SVGAGI, per germline. The CDR3 is made up of 13 amino acids. Input material: blood. The chain is built from TRBV6-5 and TRBJ2-7; D remains unclear. The sequence was obtained from a young man in good health. In DNA, the CDR3 is TGTGCCAGCAAGGCTCGCCGAGACTACGAGCAGTACTTC. This codes for CASKARRDYEQYF.